This TCR beta chain was recorded in a study of CXCR3-negative and CXCR3-positive naive CD8 T cells. The CDR3 covers 19 residues. CDR1 and CDR2 from the germline V gene are MDHEN and SYDVKM. The authors prepared UMI-labeled TRB cDNA libraries by 5' RACE. TCRdb reworked the 5' RACE reads into one entry per CDR3 protein, no DNA. The table counts 65,000 to 85,000 distinct CDR3 sequences; around 1.5% lies in the top ten. About this clonotype: The antigen is unknown.

General study points: The study found CXCR3 expression partially decreased after cryopreservation and ran most assays on fresh PBMCs.

Material: naive CXCR3- CD8+ T cells from blood. Subset here: CD45RO-CCR7+CD27+CD95- naive CD8+ T cells lacking CXCR3 (TNR3-). The chain uses TRBV28 and TRBJ2-7; with no DNA, the TCRdb D assignment of TRBD2 cannot be verified. This clonotype was sampled from a human donor in good health. Some clones in this sample may be carry-over from other donors' samples. This CDR3 is CASSFSGVENFPPSYEQYF.